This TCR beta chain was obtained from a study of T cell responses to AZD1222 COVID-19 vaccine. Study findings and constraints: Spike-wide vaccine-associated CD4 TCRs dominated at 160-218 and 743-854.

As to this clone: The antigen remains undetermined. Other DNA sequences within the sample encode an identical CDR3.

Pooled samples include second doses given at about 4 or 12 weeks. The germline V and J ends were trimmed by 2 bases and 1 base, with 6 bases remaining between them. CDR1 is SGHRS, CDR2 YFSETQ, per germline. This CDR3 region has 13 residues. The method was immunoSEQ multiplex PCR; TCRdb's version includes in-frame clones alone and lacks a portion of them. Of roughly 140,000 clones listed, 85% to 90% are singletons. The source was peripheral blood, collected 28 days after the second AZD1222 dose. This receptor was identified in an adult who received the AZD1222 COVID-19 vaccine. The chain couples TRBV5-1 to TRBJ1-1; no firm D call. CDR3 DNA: TGCGCCAGCAGCTTAGGAGGGAACACTGAAGCTTTCTTT. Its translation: CASSLGGNTEAFF.